These 32 T cell receptor beta chains were all obtained from the same sample, sequenced in a study of blood T cell repertoires in COVID-19. Clones were sequenced by immunoSEQ multiplex PCR, and TCRdb holds only the in-frame ones, with some missing. The sample carries 120,000 or so clones, 83% recorded once. Material for sequencing was peripheral blood. The receptors shown here come from a man older than 75 with active or convalescent COVID-19.

This clone has a handful of counts. The J gene is TRBJ2-1, the V gene TRBV4-1; possible D gene TRBD2, 5 bases. Germline CDR1 and CDR2: MGHRA and YSYEKL. V was pared by 1 base and J by 0 bases, with 13 bases between. The length of the CDR3 is 17 residues. CDR3 DNA sequence: TGCGCCAGCAGCCAAGGCGGGCTCTTCCTCTCCTACAATGAGCAGTTCTTC. Amino acid sequence: CASSQGGLFLSYNEQFF.

The V gene is TRBV6-6, the J gene TRBJ2-7, with D possibly being TRBD2 (6 bases). V lost 0 bases to trimming and J lost 0 bases, with 6 bases between them. This CDR3 is 14 amino acids long. CDR1 and CDR2 (germline): MNHNY, SVGAGI (reference sequence). The CDR3 protein is CASSYSEGSYEQYF. CDR3 DNA: TGTGCCAGCAGTTACTCGGAGGGCTCCTACGAGCAGTACTTC.

The chain recombines TRBV2 with TRBJ1-1, with 12 positions matching TRBD1. Unmatched junction bases numbered 3, after V lost 5 bases and J lost 5 bases. The CDR3 extends over 14 amino acids. Germline V gene sequence: CDR1 SNHLY, CDR2 FYNNEI. The chain's CDR3 is CASSRDRGHTEAFF. Here the CDR3 DNA reads TGTGCCAGCAGTAGGGACAGGGGGCATACTGAAGCTTTCTTT.

J is TRBJ2-2 and V is TRBV10-3; 7 nucleotides align to TRBD2. Germline CDR1 reads ENHRY; CDR2 reads SYGVKD. V lost 9 bases to trimming and J lost 1 base; unmatched junction nucleotides: 8. The CDR3 has 15 residues. The CDR3 coding sequence is TGTGCCATGGGGGGGAAATACCAGAACACCGGGGAGCTGTTTTTT. Translation gives CAMGGKYQNTGELFF.

This clone showed up just a few times. This chain connects TRBV6-6 to TRBJ1-5; D is perhaps TRBD1 (6 bases). This CDR3 is 15 amino acids long. Trimming took off 2 bases at V and 4 bases at J, with 12 bases between the two ends. Germline CDR1 and CDR2: MNHNY and SVGAGI (reference sequence). In DNA, the CDR3 is TGTGCCAGCAGTTACCGACAGGCCCCAAATCAGCCCCAGCATTTT. It specifies CASSYRQAPNQPQHF.

V usage is TRBV6-2 or TRBV6-3 and J usage is TRBJ1-5, with TRBD1 as a possible D gene (5 bases). CDR3 length: 15 amino acids. Per germline, CDR1 MNHEY and CDR2 SVGEGT. With 1 base removed from V and 7 bases from J, the gap between germline ends came to 14 bases. The chain's CDR3 is CASSYFLGTPQPQHF. CDR3 DNA: TGTGCCAGCAGTTACTTTTTGGGGACTCCGCAGCCCCAGCATTTT.

The chain has TRBV9 and TRBJ2-7, with D possibly being TRBD1 (6 bases). Trimming removed 4 bases from V and 2 bases from J, with 16 bases in between. Germline CDR1 reads SGDLS; CDR2 reads YYNGEE. The CDR3 extends over 15 amino acids. This chain's CDR3 is CASSPRGTITYEQYF. The CDR3 DNA follows: TGTGCCAGCAGCCCGAGGGGGACCATTACCTACGAGCAGTACTTC.

This clone was detected only a few times. The chain carries TRBV4-1 and TRBJ2-7; D unresolved. The CDR3 spans 15 residues. V dropped 5 bases and J dropped 0 bases, with 14 bases sitting between them. Germline V lookup: CDR1 MGHRA, CDR2 YSYEKL. The CDR3 nucleotides are TGCGCCAGCAGCGAAGGGCTGCAAAACTCCTACGAGCAGTACTTC. Translation: CASSEGLQNSYEQYF.

This chain links TRBV28 with TRBJ1-5, with 8 bases fitting TRBD1. V gave up 2 bases and J gave up 2 bases; unmatched junction bases: 2. CDR1 and CDR2 from the germline V gene are MDHEN and SYDVKM. The CDR3 runs to 15 residues. CDR3 coding DNA: TGTGCCAGCAGTTTAGCGACAGGGGGCAATCAGCCCCAGCATTTT. As protein: CASSLATGGNQPQHF.

The rearrangement joins TRBV12-3 or TRBV12-4 to TRBJ1-1, with D perhaps matching TRBD1 (6 bases). The ends were cut back, 7 bases at V and 6 bases at J, with 15 bases in the middle. The CDR3 totals 13 residues. CDR3 sequence (DNA): TGTGCCAGCACCTTTGCCCAGGGGTCTGAAGCTTTCTTT. Protein product: CASTFAQGSEAFF.

The V gene is TRBV28, the J gene TRBJ1-6; D not resolved. The germline V gene has CDR1 MDHEN and CDR2 SYDVKM. Trimming stripped 7 bases from V and 6 bases from J, with 7 bases between. CDR3 length: 12 amino acids. The CDR3 DNA follows: TGTGCCAGCACGAACAGTAATTCACCCCTCCACTTT. It translates to CASTNSNSPLHF.

There are a few counts of this clone. The J gene is TRBJ1-4, the V gene TRBV19; possibly TRBD1 for D (5 bases). There are 16 residues in the CDR3. V was clipped by 6 bases and J by 1 base, with 15 bases between them. The germline V gene encodes CDR1 LNHDA and CDR2 SQIVND (reference sequence). The CDR3 protein is CASSLWGVKTNEKLFF. CDR3 coding DNA: TGTGCCAGTAGCCTCTGGGGGGTTAAAACTAATGAAAAACTGTTTTTT.

The CDR3 reads CASSYLENYGYTF. The CDR3 nucleotides are TGTGCCAGCAGTTACCTGGAGAACTATGGCTACACCTTC. This chain connects TRBV6-2 or TRBV6-3 to TRBJ1-2; no firm D call. This CDR3 has 13 amino acids. V lost 2 bases and J lost 2, with 6 bases in between. The germline V gene encodes CDR1 MNHEY and CDR2 SVGEGT.

V gene TRBV11-2 combines with J gene TRBJ1-6, with D perhaps TRBD1 (6 bases). Trimming took 5 bases from V and 7 from J, leaving 15 bases between them. Germline CDR1 is SGHAT and CDR2 is FQNNGV. The CDR3 covers 15 residues. The CDR3 loop reads CASSLTGHLNSPLHF. Here the CDR3 DNA reads TGTGCCAGCAGCCTTACAGGGCACCTGAATTCACCCCTCCACTTT.

This clone was seen a handful of times. The chain is built from TRBV7-3 and TRBJ2-7, with TRBD1 matching 7 bases. The germline V gene has CDR1 SGHTA and CDR2 FQGTGA. V lost 4 bases, J lost 3 bases, and 9 bases stayed unmatched. The CDR3 covers 15 residues. This chain's CDR3 is CASSSLGQDDYEQYF. The CDR3 coding sequence is TGTGCCAGCAGCTCCCTCGGACAGGACGACTACGAGCAGTACTTC.

This sequence joins TRBV7-9 and TRBJ2-5; TRBD1 aligns across 9 bases. The germline V gene encodes CDR1 SEHNR and CDR2 FQNEAQ (reference sequence). This CDR3 is 14 amino acids long. After removal of 7 bases from V and 5 bases from J, the junction contained 8 bases not matched to a gene. The CDR3: CASNNDRGIETQYF. CDR3 DNA: TGTGCCAGCAACAACGACAGGGGGATTGAGACCCAGTACTTC. The full variable domain, in which reference TRBV7-9 and TRBJ2-5 provide the parts outside the CDR3, is DTGVSQNPRHKITKRGQNVTFRCDPISEHNRLYWYRQTLGQGPEFLTYFQNEAQLEKSRLLSDRFSAERPKGSFSTLEIQRTEQGDSAMYLCASNNDRGIETQYFGPGTRLLVL.

J is TRBJ2-1 and V is TRBV4-3, with 8 bases lining up with TRBD2. The junction had 4 bases not matched to a gene; V was cut back by 0 bases and J by 0 bases. The CDR3 has 17 amino acids. Germline loops: CDR1 LGHNA, CDR2 YSLEER. The CDR3 region is CASSQDVAGLSYNEQFF. CDR3 bases: TGCGCCAGCAGCCAAGATGTAGCGGGGCTCTCCTACAATGAGCAGTTCTTC.

The gene calls are TRBV18 and TRBJ1-6; 9 positions match TRBD1. V was pared by 6 bases and J by 9 bases, with 9 bases of the junction left unmatched. Germline V gives CDR1 KGHSH, CDR2 LQKENI. The CDR3 length is 15 residues. CDR3 protein: CASSDRGDSSSPLHF. In nucleotides, the CDR3 is TGTGCCAGCTCCGACAGGGGGGATAGCAGTTCACCCCTCCACTTT.

V and J are TRBV5-6 and TRBJ2-3; 7 bases agree with TRBD1. Germline trimming cut 3 bases from V and 1 base from J; bases unmatched to any gene: 14. Germline-derived CDR1 and CDR2 are SGHDT and YYEEEE. The CDR3 loop spans 18 amino acids. CDR3 amino acids: CASSSLVTGLRGTDTQYF. CDR3 DNA: TGTGCCAGCAGCTCACTCGTGACAGGGCTGAGAGGCACAGATACGCAGTATTTT. The whole variable domain, remainder taken from reference TRBV5-6 and TRBJ2-3, is DAGVTQSPTHLIKTRGQQVTLRCSPKSGHDTVSWYQQALGQGPQFIFQYYEEEERQRGNFPDRFSGHQFPNYSSELNVNALLLGDSALYLCASSSLVTGLRGTDTQYFGPGTRLTVL.

This clone was counted once. The gene calls are TRBV7-2 and TRBJ2-1, with 13 bases lining up with TRBD2. Trimming cost V 4 bases and J 12 bases; bases outside gene matches: 12. The CDR3 has 16 residues. The germline V gene encodes CDR1 SGHTA and CDR2 FQGNSA. CDR3 in DNA: TGTGCCAGCAGCTCGACTAGCGGGGGGACATTCGAGGGGCAGTTCTTC. Translation: CASSSTSGGTFEGQFF. Full variable domain (outside the CDR3, taken from reference TRBV7-2 and TRBJ2-1): GAGVSQSPSNKVTEKGKDVELRCDPISGHTALYWYRQSLGQGLEFLIYFQGNSAPDKSGLPSDRFSAERTGGSVSTLTIQRTQQEDSAVYLCASSSTSGGTFEGQFFGPGTRLTVL.

The CDR3 DNA reads TGTGCCAGAAGCTTGAGGGAGGACCGGACTAGCGGGGGCCCACAAGAGACCCAGTACTTC. Translation: CARSLREDRTSGGPQETQYF. The rearrangement links TRBV5-3 to TRBJ2-5, with TRBD2 identical over 13 bases. TRBV5-3 is an ORF; its function is uncertain. The CDR3 has 20 amino acids. V shed 1 base and J 2 bases; nucleotides not matched to a gene: 14.

The rearrangement joins TRBV7-2 to TRBJ1-2, with D unclear. The CDR3 has 12 amino acids. Germline CDR1 SGHTA, CDR2 FQGNSA. The V end lost 5 bases, the J end lost 3 bases, and 7 bases lay between the germline ends. The CDR3 reads CASSAIHYGYTF. The CDR3, as DNA: TGTGCCAGCAGCGCGATACACTATGGCTACACCTTC. Combining the CDR3 with reference TRBV7-2 and TRBJ1-2 gives the whole variable domain GAGVSQSPSNKVTEKGKDVELRCDPISGHTALYWYRQSLGQGLEFLIYFQGNSAPDKSGLPSDRFSAERTGGSVSTLTIQRTQQEDSAVYLCASSAIHYGYTFGSGTRLTVV.

The gene calls are TRBV5-1 and TRBJ1-2, with 7 bases identical to TRBD1. Per germline, CDR1 SGHRS and CDR2 YFSETQ. V lost 2 bases, J lost 0 bases, and 4 bases stayed unmatched. CDR3 size: 15 residues. Written as DNA, the CDR3 is TGCGCCAGCAGCTTTGGGGGGACAGCTAACTATGGCTACACCTTC. Encoded protein: CASSFGGTANYGYTF.

The chain combines TRBV5-8 with TRBJ1-1; D not resolved. Trimming pared 0 bases from V and 0 bases from J, leaving 6 bases between. From germline, CDR1 is SGHTS and CDR2 YDEGEE. CDR3 length equals 14 residues. As DNA, the CDR3 is TGTGCCAGCAGCTTGGGACTCATGAACACTGAAGCTTTCTTT. As protein: CASSLGLMNTEAFF.

The chain employs TRBV29-1 and TRBJ1-3; possibly TRBD1 for D (5 bases). The germline CDR1 and CDR2 sequences are SQVTM and ANQGSEA. Deletions cut 0 bases from V and 4 bases from J, with 13 bases between. This CDR3 comprises 15 residues. Here the CDR3 DNA reads TGCAGCGTTGAAGATCGGAGGGACGTGGGAAACACCATATATTTT. Its protein product is CSVEDRRDVGNTIYF.

V is TRBV27 and J is TRBJ2-1; 14 bases match TRBD2. Looked up from germline, CDR1 is MNHEY and CDR2 is SMNVEV (reference sequence). CDR3 length equals 16 residues. The V segment lost 6 bases and the J segment 9 bases; nucleotides outside the gene matches: 10. The CDR3 spells CASSPPRTSGGPEQFF. The CDR3 region has the DNA TGTGCCAGCAGCCCCCCCCGGACTAGCGGGGGGCCTGAGCAGTTCTTC.

This clone is a singleton in its sample. The chain combines TRBV6-6 with TRBJ2-4, with D tentatively TRBD1 (6 bases). Trimming took 6 bases from V and 8 from J, leaving 11 bases between them. The germline gives CDR1 MNHNY, CDR2 SVGAGI (reference sequence). The CDR3 spans 12 residues. CDR3 sequence (DNA): TGTGCCAGCAGCCTACAGGGAGACATTCAGTACTTC. Translating it yields CASSLQGDIQYF.

The chain uses TRBV19 and TRBJ1-5; D is unclear. The CDR3 is 14 amino acids. With 5 bases removed from V and 0 bases from J, the gap between germline ends came to 8 bases. CDR1 and CDR2 (germline): LNHDA, SQIVND (reference sequence). The CDR3 sequence is CASSPRFSNQPQHF. The CDR3 nucleotides read TGTGCCAGTAGTCCCAGGTTTAGCAATCAGCCCCAGCATTTT.

The rearrangement uses TRBV12-5 and TRBJ2-5; 7 bases are a match to TRBD1. The CDR3 sequence is 15 residues long. The germline V gene has CDR1 LGHNT and CDR2 FRNRAP. The ends lost 3 bases at V and 0 bases at J; junction bases unmatched: 4. The CDR3 loop is CASGFVTGHQETQYF. The CDR3 coding sequence is TGTGCTAGTGGTTTTGTGACAGGGCACCAAGAGACCCAGTACTTC. The entire variable domain, with the rest obtained from reference TRBV12-5 and TRBJ2-5, is as follows: DARVTQTPRHKVTEMGQEVTMRCQPILGHNTVFWYRQTMMQGLELLAYFRNRAPLDDSGMPKDRFSAEMPDATLATLKIQPSEPRDSAVYFCASGFVTGHQETQYFGPGTRLLVL.

The chain recombines TRBV2 with TRBJ1-6; 7 nucleotides line up with TRBD1. The CDR3 contains 14 residues. Germline V lookup: CDR1 SNHLY, CDR2 FYNNEI. V gave up 6 bases and J gave up 4 bases; unmatched junction bases: 3. DNA for the CDR3: TGTGCCAGCAGAGACAGGGAGTATAATTCACCCCTCCACTTT. This translates into CASRDREYNSPLHF.

V and J are TRBV7-2 and TRBJ2-5; 9 bases agree with TRBD2. The CDR3 consists of 15 residues. CDR1 is SGHTA and CDR2 is FQGNSA in the germline V gene. After removal of 4 bases from V and 5 bases from J, the junction contained 8 bases not matched to a gene. The CDR3 sequence: CASSYTGTSRETQYF. As DNA, the CDR3 is TGTGCCAGCAGCTACACCGGGACTAGCAGGGAGACCCAGTACTTC.

The chain has TRBV7-2 and TRBJ2-1; 9 positions agree with TRBD2. The V gene end was trimmed by 4 bases and the J gene end by 6 bases; junction bases not matched to a gene: 7. Germline CDR1 SGHTA, CDR2 FQGNSA. This CDR3 comprises 15 residues. Here the CDR3 reads CASSYLGTSFNEQFF. The CDR3 bases are TGTGCCAGCAGCTATTTAGGGACTAGCTTCAATGAGCAGTTCTTC.